This passage covers 31 T cell receptor beta chains from one sample sequenced in a study of cytotoxic CD8 clonotypes in ibrutinib-treated CLL (dated by TCRdb to 2020 to 2023). Library construction relied on the immunoSEQ multiplex PCR assay. TCRdb provides this immuneACCESS table in a form limited to in-frame rearrangements. Some clones are lacking; in checked studies, under half of them reflect an unresolved V gene, and why the rest are absent is not known. This sample has over 70,000 clones in its table, and just over 85% of those were observed once. 5.4% of the sample is in the top ten clones. Material: PBMCs, obtained before ibrutinib treatment. The receptors stem from a human donor with chronic lymphocytic leukemia.

The chain has TRBV30 and TRBJ1-5; no definite D call. The CDR3 sequence is 12 residues long. The germline V gene encodes CDR1 GTSNPN and CDR2 SVGIG (reference sequence). V was pared by 4 bases and J by 3 bases, with 7 bases between. In DNA form, the CDR3 reads TGTGCCTGGACAGCCAACAATCAGCCCCAGCATTTT. Translated: CAWTANNQPQHF.

J is TRBJ2-3 and V is TRBV4-1, with TRBD2 matching 11 bases. The V gene end was trimmed by 4 bases and the J gene end by 4 bases; junction bases not matched to a gene: 7. Germline CDR1 MGHRA, CDR2 YSYEKL. This CDR3 spans 16 amino acids. The CDR3 sequence is CASSRTSGRVSDTQYF. The CDR3 nucleotides are TGCGCCAGCAGCCGCACTAGCGGGAGAGTTTCAGATACGCAGTATTTT.

This clone was counted once. This chain joins TRBV2 and TRBJ2-7, with 7 bases lining up with TRBD2. CDR3 size: 15 residues. Germline V lookup: CDR1 SNHLY, CDR2 FYNNEI. The ends lost 7 bases at V and 0 bases at J; junction bases unmatched: 9. The CDR3 reads CASTREGGGSYEQYF. CDR3 DNA: TGTGCCAGCACCAGGGAGGGCGGGGGCTCCTACGAGCAGTACTTC.

V gene TRBV10-3 combines with J gene TRBJ1-3, with D possibly matching TRBD1 (6 bases). In germline, CDR1 is ENHRY, CDR2 SYGVKD. V was trimmed by 0 bases and J by 0 bases, leaving 9 bases between them. CDR3 length: 16 residues. Here the CDR3 reads CAISESGHLSGNTIYF. CDR3 nucleotides: TGTGCCATCAGTGAGTCGGGACATCTCTCTGGAAACACCATATATTTT.

J is TRBJ1-2 and V is TRBV5-1; 7 bases are a match to TRBD1. The CDR3 runs to 13 residues. Trimming took 4 bases from V and 2 from J; bases not matched to a gene: 2. The germline CDR1 and CDR2 sequences are SGHRS and YFSETQ. The CDR3 coding sequence is TGCGCCAGCAGCCCGGGACAGAACTATGGCTACACCTTC. Translated, it gives CASSPGQNYGYTF.

The genes are TRBV28 and TRBJ1-5; 9 bases are a match to TRBD1. With V trimmed by 6 bases and J by 7 bases, 13 bases remained unmatched. Germline values: CDR1 MDHEN, CDR2 SYDVKM. The CDR3 covers 16 residues. CDR3 amino acids: CASRFRGQGILQPQHF. The CDR3 DNA reads as TGTGCCAGCAGATTTAGAGGACAGGGGATTCTACAGCCCCAGCATTTT.

The V gene is TRBV5-4, the J gene TRBJ2-7, with D possibly called TRBD1 or TRBD2 (5 bases each). Germline V gives CDR1 SGHNT, CDR2 YYREEE (reference sequence). The V end was cut by 4 bases, the J end by 4 bases, with 18 bases between. This CDR3 region has 15 residues. The CDR3, as DNA: TGTGCCAGCAGCCAAATCGGGACCCCTATATACGAGCAGTACTTC. Translating it yields CASSQIGTPIYEQYF. Full variable domain (rest looked up from reference TRBV5-4 and TRBJ2-7): ETGVTQSPTHLIKTRGQQVTLRCSSQSGHNTVSWYQQALGQGPQFIFQYYREEENGRGNFPPRFSGLQFPNYSSELNVNALELDDSALYLCASSQIGTPIYEQYFGPGTRLTVT.

A note on this clone: The same CDR3 also results from other DNA sequences found in this sample. The J gene is TRBJ1-2, the V gene TRBV2; 7 bases align to TRBD1. The trim removed 8 bases at V and 6 bases at J, leaving 3 bases unmatched. The germline gives CDR1 SNHLY, CDR2 FYNNEI. The CDR3 extends over 11 amino acids. CDR3 sequence (DNA): TGTGCCAGCCCCGGGACAGATGGCTACACCTTC. This codes for CASPGTDGYTF.

The genes are TRBV9 and TRBJ1-1; no clear D gene. This CDR3 is built from 15 residues. Germline V lookup: CDR1 SGDLS, CDR2 YYNGEE. V was pared by 0 bases and J by 6 bases, with 15 bases between. DNA of the CDR3: TGTGCCAGCAGCGTAGTCCCTCGGGAGGCTGCTGAAGCTTTCTTT. Translated, it gives CASSVVPREAAEAFF.

This clone was found once. V and J are TRBV9 and TRBJ2-1, with 11 bases identical to TRBD2. From germline, CDR1 is SGDLS and CDR2 YYNGEE. Losses at the gene ends were 6 bases for V and 8 bases for J; bases not matched to a gene: 13. This CDR3 is 16 amino acids long. CDR3 DNA: TGTGCCAGCACCCTAGATAGCGGGAGGGCCTCTTATGAGCAGTTCTTC. It translates to CASTLDSGRASYEQFF.

This chain connects TRBV5-4 to TRBJ1-2; no reliable D call. The CDR3 consists of 15 residues. V dropped 0 bases and J dropped 6 bases, with 15 bases sitting between them. The germline V gene encodes CDR1 SGHNT and CDR2 YYREEE (reference sequence). The CDR3 region is CASSLAERTVNGYTF. The CDR3 DNA reads TGTGCCAGCAGCTTGGCTGAAAGAACAGTGAATGGCTACACCTTC.

The chain couples TRBV29-1 to TRBJ1-5; tentative D call: TRBD1 (6 bases). Germline-derived CDR1 and CDR2 are SQVTM and ANQGSEA. V lost 4 bases, J lost 7 bases, and 20 bases lay in between. The CDR3 covers 15 residues. This CDR3 reads CSVGPERGAGQPQHF. The DNA for the CDR3 is TGCAGCGTTGGACCAGAGCGGGGGGCCGGGCAGCCCCAGCATTTT.

The chain has TRBV7-9 and TRBJ1-1, with no clear D. The length of the CDR3 is 14 residues. Germline CDR1 is SEHNR and CDR2 is FQNEAQ (reference sequence). Trimming pared 3 bases from V and 3 bases from J, leaving 11 bases between. The CDR3 region has the DNA TGTGCCAGCAGCTTGCCGATTCCCCACACTGAAGCTTTCTTT. Translating gives CASSLPIPHTEAFF.

J is TRBJ1-1 and V is TRBV4-1; no firm D call. The V and J ends lost 0 bases and 4 bases respectively, with 6 bases between them. The V gene's germline CDR1 is MGHRA and CDR2 YSYEKL. This CDR3 has 13 residues. The DNA for the CDR3 is TGCGCCAGCAGCCAAGAGGCTAGCACTGAAGCTTTCTTT. Its protein is CASSQEASTEAFF.

The chain carries TRBV19 and TRBJ1-4; 7 nucleotides match TRBD1. The length of the CDR3 is 17 residues. V lost 4 bases and J lost 4; bases outside the gene matches: 12. Germline-derived CDR1 and CDR2 are LNHDA and SQIVND (reference sequence). CDR3 region: CASSSAGQAEINEKLFF. The CDR3 nucleotides read TGTGCCAGTAGTAGCGCAGGACAGGCCGAGATTAATGAAAAACTGTTTTTT. Full variable domain (outside the CDR3, taken from reference TRBV19 and TRBJ1-4): DGGITQSPKYLFRKEGQNVTLSCEQNLNHDAMYWYRQDPGQGLRLIYYSQIVNDFQKGDIAEGYSVSREKKESFPLTVTSAQKNPTAFYLCASSSAGQAEINEKLFFGSGTQLSVL.

The CDR3, as DNA: TGTGCCAGCAGCCTGGGACTAGCGGGAGCCTGGGGTCTCTACGAGCAGTACTTC. It yields the protein CASSLGLAGAWGLYEQYF. The V and J genes are TRBV28 and TRBJ2-7; 14 nucleotides agree with TRBD2. Trimming removed 6 bases from V and 3 bases from J; junction bases left unmatched: 13. Per the germline V gene, CDR1 is MDHEN and CDR2 is SYDVKM. This CDR3 has 18 residues.

The chain combines TRBV28 with TRBJ2-5, with TRBD2 matching 13 bases. J was trimmed by 4 bases and V by 3 bases; bases with no gene match: 20. The germline CDR1 and CDR2 sequences are MDHEN and SYDVKM. The CDR3 runs to 21 residues. CDR3 sequence: CASSFRPGTSGIGDLRETQYF. For the CDR3, the DNA is TGTGCCAGCAGTTTCCGGCCGGGGACTAGCGGGATAGGGGACCTCCGAGAGACCCAGTACTTC.

The chain joins TRBV6-6 to TRBJ2-7; possible D gene TRBD1, 6 bases. Trimming stripped 5 bases from V and 0 bases from J, with 11 bases between. The CDR3 is 14 amino acids. CDR1 and CDR2 (germline): MNHNY, SVGAGI (reference sequence). CDR3 in amino acids: CASSKRDTSYEQYF. CDR3 bases: TGTGCCAGCAGTAAACGGGACACCTCCTACGAGCAGTACTTC.

J is TRBJ2-2 and V is TRBV7-3, with unresolved D. Trimming removed 4 bases at V and 1 base at J, with 10 bases between. This CDR3 is 15 amino acids long. CDR1 and CDR2 (germline): SGHTA, FQGTGA. As DNA, the CDR3 is TGTGCCAGCAGCTCCAATCTGAAGAACACCGGGGAGCTGTTTTTT. Translating it yields CASSSNLKNTGELFF.

The J gene is TRBJ2-1, the V gene TRBV19; maybe TRBD1 (6 bases). Trimming left V 3 bases short and J 5 bases short, with 11 bases between. CDR1 is LNHDA, CDR2 SQIVND, per germline (reference sequence). This CDR3 is 14 amino acids long. The CDR3 protein is CASSIVDSNNEQFF. DNA for the CDR3: TGTGCCAGTAGTATTGTGGACAGTAACAATGAGCAGTTCTTC.

The chain employs TRBV5-1 and TRBJ1-2; D gene uncertain. The CDR3 is 13 residues long. The ends were cut back, 3 bases at V and 1 base at J, with 7 bases in the middle. The germline V gene has CDR1 SGHRS and CDR2 YFSETQ. For the CDR3, the DNA is TGCGCCAGCAGCTCCAGCTATAACTATGGCTACACCTTC. Translation gives CASSSSYNYGYTF.

The chain joins TRBV11-2 to TRBJ2-2; possible D gene TRBD2, 6 bases. Per germline, CDR1 SGHAT and CDR2 FQNNGV. CDR3 length: 15 amino acids. Deletions cut 3 bases from V and 7 bases from J, with 15 bases between. The CDR3 sequence is CASSFPGPGGGELFF. For the CDR3, the DNA is TGTGCCAGCAGCTTTCCGGGCCCCGGGGGCGGGGAGCTGTTTTTT.

The CDR3 DNA sequence: TGTGCCAGCAGCGGGCTAGCGGGATCTGGGGAGCTGTTTTTT. It translates to CASSGLAGSGELFF. The chain carries TRBV7-2 and TRBJ2-2, with 9 bases aligning to TRBD2. The ends lost 5 bases at V and 8 bases at J; junction bases unmatched: 6. Germline V gives CDR1 SGHTA, CDR2 FQGNSA. CDR3 length: 14 residues.

The chain links TRBV27 to TRBJ1-3; D possibly corresponds to TRBD1 (5 bases). The CDR3 is made up of 15 amino acids. V lost 4 bases and J 0 bases, leaving 10 bases between the germline ends. The V gene's germline CDR1 is MNHEY and CDR2 SMNVEV (reference sequence). As DNA, the CDR3 is TGTGCCAGCAGTTCCGGGGCCCGCTCTGGAAACACCATATATTTT. It yields the protein CASSSGARSGNTIYF.

The rearrangement links TRBV27 to TRBJ1-4, with TRBD1 as a possible D gene (6 bases). The CDR3 covers 13 residues. The V end lost 8 bases, the J end lost 13 bases, and 20 bases lay between the germline ends. Germline assignment: CDR1 MNHEY and CDR2 SMNVEV (reference sequence). The CDR3, as DNA: TGTGCCAGCGGGTTCGGGGGCTTGGTAGGACTGTTTTTT. This codes for CASGFGGLVGLFF.

This chain joins TRBV10-3 and TRBJ1-5, with TRBD1 as a possible D gene (6 bases). The CDR3 extends over 14 amino acids. Germline V gene sequence: CDR1 ENHRY, CDR2 SYGVKD. Deletions cut 7 bases from V and 7 bases from J, with 17 bases between. The CDR3 coding sequence is TGTGCCATCAAGGGGGGGGAAGGCGGGCAGCCCCAGCATTTT. Amino acid sequence: CAIKGGEGGQPQHF.

The chain uses TRBV28 and TRBJ1-2, with TRBD1 matching 12 bases. The CDR3 length is 17 residues. The V and J ends lost 3 bases and 5 bases, in that order; junction bases with no gene match: 10. The germline V gene has CDR1 MDHEN and CDR2 SYDVKM. The CDR3 nucleotides are TGTGCCAGCAGTTTCCTATCGGGACAGGGGGCGCGATATGGCTACACCTTC. It specifies CASSFLSGQGARYGYTF.

V usage is TRBV9 and J usage is TRBJ2-3, with D possibly matching TRBD1 (5 bases). Deletions cut 0 bases from V and 2 bases from J, with 10 bases between. This CDR3 comprises 15 residues. Germline CDR1 SGDLS, CDR2 YYNGEE. The CDR3 spells CASSVGMTDTDTQYF. CDR3 coding DNA: TGTGCCAGCAGCGTAGGTATGACAGACACAGATACGCAGTATTTT. The whole variable domain, remainder taken from reference TRBV9 and TRBJ2-3, is DSGVTQTPKHLITATGQRVTLRCSPRSGDLSVYWYQQSLDQGLQFLIQYYNGEERAKGNILERFSAQQFPDLHSELNLSSLELGDSALYFCASSVGMTDTDTQYFGPGTRLTVL.

The chain recombines TRBV2 with TRBJ1-1; D is unresolved. From germline, CDR1 is SNHLY and CDR2 FYNNEI. CDR3 length: 14 amino acids. V was clipped by 5 bases and J by 0 bases, with 10 bases between them. CDR3 in amino acids: CASSNSRLNTEAFF. The CDR3 nucleotides read TGTGCCAGCAGTAATTCTCGGTTGAACACTGAAGCTTTCTTT. Drawing the rest from reference TRBV2 and TRBJ1-1, the complete variable domain is EPEVTQTPSHQVTQMGQEVILRCVPISNHLYFYWYRQILGQKVEFLVSFYNNEISEKSEIFDDQFSVERPDGSNFTLKIRSTKLEDSAMYFCASSNSRLNTEAFFGQGTRLTVV.

The CDR3 is CASNQYQGMARNQPQHF. The CDR3 nucleotides read TGTGCCAGCAACCAATACCAGGGAATGGCCCGCAATCAGCCCCAGCATTTT. V and J are TRBV5-6 and TRBJ1-5; a weak D match, TRBD1 (5 bases). Germline-derived CDR1 and CDR2 are SGHDT and YYEEEE. V was shortened by 6 bases and J by 2 bases, with 21 bases between the two germline ends. This CDR3 has 17 residues.

V is TRBV9 and J is TRBJ1-3; D uncertain. CDR1 is SGDLS, CDR2 YYNGEE, per germline. V dropped 0 bases and J dropped 0 bases, with 7 bases sitting between them. The CDR3 consists of 15 residues. The CDR3 bases are TGTGCCAGCAGCGTAGGCCCACCCTCTGGAAACACCATATATTTT. Its translation is CASSVGPPSGNTIYF. The entire variable domain, with the rest obtained from reference TRBV9 and TRBJ1-3, is as follows: DSGVTQTPKHLITATGQRVTLRCSPRSGDLSVYWYQQSLDQGLQFLIQYYNGEERAKGNILERFSAQQFPDLHSELNLSSLELGDSALYFCASSVGPPSGNTIYFGEGSWLTVV.